This record covers a single T cell receptor (beta chain). What it binds is not known. The sample comes from a study of post-analysis software for immune sequencing data. Looking at the study overall: Relapsing-remitting, secondary progressive and progressive-relapsing courses of multiple sclerosis were included.

Study-level results: Controls' normalized Chao1 diversity significantly exceeded that of multiple sclerosis patients. The study found TRBV5-6, TRBV5-1 and TRBV20-1 among 5 or 6 TRBV segments more frequent in patients than controls. Co-batched samples clustered tightly together by F measure.

With V trimmed by 1 base and J by 9 bases, 7 bases remained unmatched. CDR1 MNHEY and CDR2 SVGAGI come from the germline V gene. The CDR3 contains 14 residues. Tagging with unique molecular identifiers was a feature of the TCR beta cDNA libraries. TCRdb re-called the PCR reads with MiXCR, one entry per CDR3 protein. This table holds over 300,000 distinct CDR3 sequences, 30% to 45% found once. What was sequenced was blood. This TCR was sampled from a girl aged 10-17 years with multiple sclerosis. The V call is TRBV6-5, the J call TRBJ1-1; 8 bases are a match to TRBD1. The CDR3 nucleotides read TGTGCCAGCAGTTACTTGGCAGGGGGCGTGAAAGCTTTCTTT. Translating gives CASSYLAGGVKAFF.